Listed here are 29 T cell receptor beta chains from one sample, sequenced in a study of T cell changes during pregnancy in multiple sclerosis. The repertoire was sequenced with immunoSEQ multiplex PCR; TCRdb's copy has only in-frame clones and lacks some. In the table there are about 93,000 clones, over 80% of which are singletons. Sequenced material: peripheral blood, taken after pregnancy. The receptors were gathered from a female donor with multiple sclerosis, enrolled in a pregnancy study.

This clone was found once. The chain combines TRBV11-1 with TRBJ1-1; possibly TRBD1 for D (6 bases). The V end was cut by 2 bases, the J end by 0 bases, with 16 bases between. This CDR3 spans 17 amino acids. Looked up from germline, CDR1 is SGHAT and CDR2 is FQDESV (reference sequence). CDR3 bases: TGTGCCAGCAGCTTAAGTCCTCGAGGGGACATGAACACTGAAGCTTTCTTT. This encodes CASSLSPRGDMNTEAFF.

The CDR3 loop reads CSVEARDRGQNSEGSTEAFF. Written as DNA, the CDR3 is TGCAGCGTTGAAGCCCGGGACAGGGGGCAAAACTCAGAGGGTAGCACTGAAGCTTTCTTT. The J gene is TRBJ1-1, the V gene TRBV29-1, with 12 bases lining up with TRBD1. Germline loops: CDR1 SQVTM, CDR2 ANQGSEA. V dropped 1 base and J dropped 4; count of bases not matched to a gene: 19. This CDR3 spans 20 amino acids. The full variable domain, in which reference TRBV29-1 and TRBJ1-1 provide the parts outside the CDR3, is SAVISQKPSRDICQRGTSLTIQCQVDSQVTMMFWYRQQPGQSLTLIATANQGSEATYESGFVIDKFPISRPNLTFSTLTVSNMSPEDSSIYLCSVEARDRGQNSEGSTEAFFGQGTRLTVV.

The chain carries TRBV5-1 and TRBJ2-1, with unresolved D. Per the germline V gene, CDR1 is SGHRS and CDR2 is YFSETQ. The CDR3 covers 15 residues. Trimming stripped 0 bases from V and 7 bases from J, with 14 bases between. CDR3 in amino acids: CASSLVAGSWNEQFF. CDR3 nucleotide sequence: TGCGCCAGCAGCTTGGTAGCCGGGTCCTGGAATGAGCAGTTCTTC.

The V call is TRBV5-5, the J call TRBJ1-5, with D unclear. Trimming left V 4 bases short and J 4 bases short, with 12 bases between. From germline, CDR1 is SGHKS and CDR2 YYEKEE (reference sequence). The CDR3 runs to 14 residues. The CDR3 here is CASSQLDTNQPQHF. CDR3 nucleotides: TGTGCCAGCAGCCAACTCGACACGAATCAGCCCCAGCATTTT.

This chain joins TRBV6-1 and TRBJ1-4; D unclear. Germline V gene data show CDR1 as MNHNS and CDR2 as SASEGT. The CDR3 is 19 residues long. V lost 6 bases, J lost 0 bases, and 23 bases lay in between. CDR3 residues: CASSERTRLRLTTNEKLFF. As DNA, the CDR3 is TGTGCCAGCAGCGAAAGGACCCGACTCAGACTAACAACTAATGAAAAACTGTTTTTT.

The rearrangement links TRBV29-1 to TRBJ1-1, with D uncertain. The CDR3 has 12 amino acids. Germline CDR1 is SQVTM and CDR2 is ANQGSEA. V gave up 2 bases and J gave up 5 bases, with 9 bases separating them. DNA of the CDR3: TGCAGCGTTGAAAAGACTGAGACTGAAGCTTTCTTT. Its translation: CSVEKTETEAFF.

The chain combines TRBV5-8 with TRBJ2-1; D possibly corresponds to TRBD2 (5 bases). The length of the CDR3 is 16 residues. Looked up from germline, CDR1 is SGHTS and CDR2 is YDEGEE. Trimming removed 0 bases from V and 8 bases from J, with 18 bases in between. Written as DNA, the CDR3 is TGTGCCAGCAGCTTGGAACAACTAGGGTTTCCCCATGAGCAGTTCTTC. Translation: CASSLEQLGFPHEQFF.

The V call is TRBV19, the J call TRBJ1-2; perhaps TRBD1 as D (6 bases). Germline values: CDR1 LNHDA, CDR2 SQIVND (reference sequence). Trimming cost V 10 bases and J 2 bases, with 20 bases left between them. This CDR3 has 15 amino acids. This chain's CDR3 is CATSPGGLANYGYTF. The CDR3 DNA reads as TGTGCCACCTCCCCGGGGGGGCTGGCCAACTATGGCTACACCTTC.

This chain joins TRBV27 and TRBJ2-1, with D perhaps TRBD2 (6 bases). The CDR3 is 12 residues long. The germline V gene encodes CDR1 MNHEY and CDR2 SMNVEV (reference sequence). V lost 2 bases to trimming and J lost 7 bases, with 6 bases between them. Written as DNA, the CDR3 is TGTGCCAGCAGTTTACGGGGGAATGAGCAGTTCTTC. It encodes CASSLRGNEQFF.

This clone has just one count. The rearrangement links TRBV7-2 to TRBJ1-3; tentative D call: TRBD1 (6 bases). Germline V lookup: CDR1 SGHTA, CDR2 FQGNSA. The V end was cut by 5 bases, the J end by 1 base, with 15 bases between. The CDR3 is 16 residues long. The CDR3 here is CASSPVQGLSGNTIYF. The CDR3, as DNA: TGTGCCAGCAGCCCCGTACAGGGCCTGTCTGGAAACACCATATATTTT.

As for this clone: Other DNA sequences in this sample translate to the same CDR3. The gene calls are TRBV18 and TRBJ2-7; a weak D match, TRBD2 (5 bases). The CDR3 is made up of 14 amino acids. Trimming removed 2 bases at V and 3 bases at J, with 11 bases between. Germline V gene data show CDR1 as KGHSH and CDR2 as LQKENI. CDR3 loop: CASSPGLAGYEQYF. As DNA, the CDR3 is TGTGCCAGCTCACCAGGGCTAGCTGGCTACGAGCAGTACTTC.

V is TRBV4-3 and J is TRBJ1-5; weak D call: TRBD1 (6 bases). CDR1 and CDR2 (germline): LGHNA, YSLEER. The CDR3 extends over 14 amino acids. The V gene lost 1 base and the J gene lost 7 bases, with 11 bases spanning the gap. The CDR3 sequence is CASSQGQESQPQHF. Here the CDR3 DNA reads TGCGCCAGCAGCCAAGGACAGGAGAGCCAGCCCCAGCATTTT.

CDR3 region: CASGQGYGYTF. The CDR3 region has the DNA TGTGCCTCGGGACAGGGCTATGGCTACACCTTC. The chain joins TRBV30 to TRBJ1-2; 9 positions match TRBD1. CDR3 size: 11 residues. J gave up 4 bases and V 7 bases, and 1 base lay outside the gene matches. CDR1 is GTSNPN and CDR2 is SVGIG in the germline V gene (reference sequence).

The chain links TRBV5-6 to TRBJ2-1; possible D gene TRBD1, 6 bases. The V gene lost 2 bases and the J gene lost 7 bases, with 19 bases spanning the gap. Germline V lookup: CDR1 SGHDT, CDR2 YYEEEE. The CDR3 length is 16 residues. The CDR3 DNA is TGTGCCAGCAGCTTAGGGAAACAGGGTCGGGCTAATGAGCAGTTCTTC. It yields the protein CASSLGKQGRANEQFF.

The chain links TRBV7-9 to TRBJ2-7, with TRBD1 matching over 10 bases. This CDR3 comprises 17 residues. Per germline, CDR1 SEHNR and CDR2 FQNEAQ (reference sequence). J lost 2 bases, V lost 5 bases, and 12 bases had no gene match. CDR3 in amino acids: CASSQKGGDRGTYEQYF. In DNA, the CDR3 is TGTGCCAGCAGCCAAAAAGGTGGGGACAGGGGTACCTACGAGCAGTACTTC. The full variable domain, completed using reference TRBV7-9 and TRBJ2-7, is DTGVSQNPRHKITKRGQNVTFRCDPISEHNRLYWYRQTLGQGPEFLTYFQNEAQLEKSRLLSDRFSAERPKGSFSTLEIQRTEQGDSAMYLCASSQKGGDRGTYEQYFGPGTRLTVT.

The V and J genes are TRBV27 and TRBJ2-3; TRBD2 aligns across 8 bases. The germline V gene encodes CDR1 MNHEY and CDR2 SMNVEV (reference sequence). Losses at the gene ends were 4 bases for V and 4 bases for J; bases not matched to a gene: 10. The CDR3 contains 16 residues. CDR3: CASSSVAGLSADTQYF. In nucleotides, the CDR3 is TGTGCCAGCAGTTCCGTAGCGGGACTGAGCGCAGATACGCAGTATTTT.

The CDR3 region has the DNA TGTGCCAGCAGTGCGATACAGGGAAACAATGAGCAGTTCTTC. Translation: CASSAIQGNNEQFF. The chain uses TRBV6-4 and TRBJ2-1; D perhaps matches TRBD1 (6 bases). V lost 4 bases to trimming and J lost 5 bases, with 12 bases between them. CDR1 MRHNA and CDR2 SNTAGT come from the germline V gene. The CDR3 extends over 14 amino acids.

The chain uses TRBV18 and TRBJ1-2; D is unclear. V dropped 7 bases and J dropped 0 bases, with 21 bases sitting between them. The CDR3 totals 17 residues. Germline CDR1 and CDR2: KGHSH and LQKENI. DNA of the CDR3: TGTGCCAGCTTTCCCCTTATAGATCTTCTCGCTAACTATGGCTACACCTTC. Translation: CASFPLIDLLANYGYTF.

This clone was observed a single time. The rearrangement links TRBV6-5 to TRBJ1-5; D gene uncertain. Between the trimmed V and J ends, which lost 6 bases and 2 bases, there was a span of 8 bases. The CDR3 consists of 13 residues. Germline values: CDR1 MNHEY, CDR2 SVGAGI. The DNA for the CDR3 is TGTGCCAGCAGGGAGGGTGGCAATCAGCCCCAGCATTTT. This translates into CASREGGNQPQHF.

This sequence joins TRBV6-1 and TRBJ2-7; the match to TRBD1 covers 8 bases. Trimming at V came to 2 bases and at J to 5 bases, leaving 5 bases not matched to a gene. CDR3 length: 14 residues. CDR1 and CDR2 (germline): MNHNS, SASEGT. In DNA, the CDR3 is TGTGCCAGCAGTGAACAGGGGGCTGGGGACGAGCAGTACTTC. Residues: CASSEQGAGDEQYF.

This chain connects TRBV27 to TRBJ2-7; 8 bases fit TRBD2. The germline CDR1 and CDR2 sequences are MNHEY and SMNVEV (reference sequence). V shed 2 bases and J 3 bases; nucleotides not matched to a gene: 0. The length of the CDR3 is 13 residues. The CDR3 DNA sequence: TGTGCCAGCAGTTTACGGGAGGGCTACGAGCAGTACTTC. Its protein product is CASSLREGYEQYF.

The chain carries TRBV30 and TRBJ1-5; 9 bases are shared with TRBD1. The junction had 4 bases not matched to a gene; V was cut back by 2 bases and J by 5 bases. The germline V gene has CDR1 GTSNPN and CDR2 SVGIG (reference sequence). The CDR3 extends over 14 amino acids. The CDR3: CAWSTWTGDQPQHF. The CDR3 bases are TGTGCCTGGAGTACTTGGACAGGGGATCAGCCCCAGCATTTT.

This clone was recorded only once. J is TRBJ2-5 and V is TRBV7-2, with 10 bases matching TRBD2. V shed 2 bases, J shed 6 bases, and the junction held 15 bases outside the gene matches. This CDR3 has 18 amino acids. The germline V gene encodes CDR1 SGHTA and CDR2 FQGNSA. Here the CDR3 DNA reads TGTGCCAGCAGCTTACAACCTAGCGGGAGCACCGGGGGAAAGACCCAGTACTTC. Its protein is CASSLQPSGSTGGKTQYF.

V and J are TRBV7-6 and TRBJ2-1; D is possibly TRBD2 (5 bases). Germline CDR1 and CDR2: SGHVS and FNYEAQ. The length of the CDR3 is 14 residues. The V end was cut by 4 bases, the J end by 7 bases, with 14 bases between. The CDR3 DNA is TGTGCCAGCAGCTGGTTTCGGGGTGGAAATGAGCAGTTCTTC. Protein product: CASSWFRGGNEQFF. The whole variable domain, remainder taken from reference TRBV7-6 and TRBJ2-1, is GAGVSQSPRYKVTKRGQDVALRCDPISGHVSLYWYRQALGQGPEFLTYFNYEAQQDKSGLPNDRFSAERPEGSISTLTIQRTEQRDSAMYRCASSWFRGGNEQFFGPGTRLTVL.

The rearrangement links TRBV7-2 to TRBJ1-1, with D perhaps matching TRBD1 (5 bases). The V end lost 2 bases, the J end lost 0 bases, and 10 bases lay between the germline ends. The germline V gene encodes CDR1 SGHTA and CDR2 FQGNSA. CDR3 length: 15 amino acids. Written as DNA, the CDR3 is TGTGCCAGCAGCTTAAAGGCGGGGCTGAACACTGAAGCTTTCTTT. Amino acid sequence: CASSLKAGLNTEAFF.

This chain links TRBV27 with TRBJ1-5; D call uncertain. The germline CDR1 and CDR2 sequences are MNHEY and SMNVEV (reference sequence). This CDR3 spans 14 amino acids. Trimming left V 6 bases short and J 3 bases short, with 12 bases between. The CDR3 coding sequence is TGTGCCAGCAGGACGAACAGCTACAATCAGCCCCAGCATTTT. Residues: CASRTNSYNQPQHF.

Here the CDR3 reads CASSVTGALNEKLFF. CDR3 DNA: TGTGCCAGCAGCGTTACAGGGGCGTTAAATGAAAAACTGTTTTTT. The rearrangement uses TRBV4-2 and TRBJ1-4; 7 positions agree with TRBD1. This CDR3 comprises 15 residues. Trimming at V came to 5 bases and at J to 5 bases, leaving 8 bases not matched to a gene. Germline values: CDR1 LGHNA, CDR2 YNFKEQ.

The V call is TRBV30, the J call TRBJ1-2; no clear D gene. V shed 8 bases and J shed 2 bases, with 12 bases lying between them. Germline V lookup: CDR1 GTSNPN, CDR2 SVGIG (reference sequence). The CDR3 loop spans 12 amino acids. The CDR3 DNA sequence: TGTGCCCGGACGAGAGAGAACTATGGCTACACCTTC. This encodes CARTRENYGYTF.

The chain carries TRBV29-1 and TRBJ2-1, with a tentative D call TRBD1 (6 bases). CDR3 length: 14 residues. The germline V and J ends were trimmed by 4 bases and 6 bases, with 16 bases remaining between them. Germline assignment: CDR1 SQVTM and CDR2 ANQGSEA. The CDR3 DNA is TGCAGCGTTGTAGGTCACAGGGCTGGCAATGAGCAGTTCTTC. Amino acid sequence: CSVVGHRAGNEQFF.